The 9 T cell receptor beta chains reported below all come from one sample, sequenced in a study of T cells expressing NK-cell markers. TCRdb reprocessed the 5' RACE reads and reports one entry per CDR3 protein, with no DNA. The listing contains 350,000 to 500,000 distinct CDR3 sequences. Sample: blood T cells: a sorted CD56 or NKG2C T cell subset, CD4+ or CD8+ T cells, or bulk PBMC T cells (not recorded which). The receptors originated from a woman between 18 and 69 years old in good health.

CDR3 loop: CSARDLAGALEQFF. The J gene is TRBJ2-1, the V gene TRBV20-1; TCRdb calls TRBD2, which cannot be checked without DNA. The CDR3 has 14 amino acids. The germline CDR1 and CDR2 sequences are DFQATT and SNEGSKA (reference sequence).

The V call is TRBV6-2 or TRBV6-3, the J call TRBJ1-2; with no DNA, the TCRdb D assignment of TRBD1 cannot be verified. CDR3 length: 17 amino acids. Germline assignment: CDR1 MNHEY and CDR2 SVGEGT. CDR3 sequence: CASSQSLDKGTSYGYTF.

The chain couples TRBV20-1 to TRBJ2-3. In germline, CDR1 is DFQATT, CDR2 SNEGSKA (reference sequence). The CDR3 loop spans 13 amino acids. This chain's CDR3 is CSARDLGADTQYF.

The chain uses TRBV11-2 and TRBJ1-2. This CDR3 contains 14 residues. The germline V gene encodes CDR1 SGHAT and CDR2 FQNNGV. The chain's CDR3 is CASSIGGPHYGYTF.

The rearrangement joins TRBV6-1 to TRBJ2-3; absent DNA, TCRdb's TRBD1 call cannot be checked. CDR3 length equals 15 residues. The V gene's germline CDR1 is MNHNS and CDR2 SASEGT. The CDR3 protein is CASSPLRRGADTQYF.

The chain is built from TRBV4-2 and TRBJ1-5. Per the germline V gene, CDR1 is LGHNA and CDR2 is YNFKEQ. CDR3 size: 14 residues. CDR3 sequence: CASSPPGRNQPQHF.

This chain uses TRBV20-1 with TRBJ1-4; the D call from TCRdb, TRBD1, cannot be confirmed without DNA. Germline V gene sequence: CDR1 DFQATT, CDR2 SNEGSKA (reference sequence). The CDR3 is 14 residues long. Here the CDR3 reads CSAAQGVENEKLFF.

The chain joins TRBV2 to TRBJ1-4; the D gene TCRdb calls, TRBD1, cannot be checked with no DNA. CDR3 length: 15 residues. CDR1 and CDR2 (germline): SNHLY, FYNNEI. CDR3 loop: CASSGWTGDNEKLFF.

The CDR3 here is CASSLQTSGPYNEQFF. V and J are TRBV5-1 and TRBJ2-1; TCRdb proposes TRBD2, but this gene call is untestable without DNA. This CDR3 has 16 amino acids. The germline V gene has CDR1 SGHRS and CDR2 YFSETQ.